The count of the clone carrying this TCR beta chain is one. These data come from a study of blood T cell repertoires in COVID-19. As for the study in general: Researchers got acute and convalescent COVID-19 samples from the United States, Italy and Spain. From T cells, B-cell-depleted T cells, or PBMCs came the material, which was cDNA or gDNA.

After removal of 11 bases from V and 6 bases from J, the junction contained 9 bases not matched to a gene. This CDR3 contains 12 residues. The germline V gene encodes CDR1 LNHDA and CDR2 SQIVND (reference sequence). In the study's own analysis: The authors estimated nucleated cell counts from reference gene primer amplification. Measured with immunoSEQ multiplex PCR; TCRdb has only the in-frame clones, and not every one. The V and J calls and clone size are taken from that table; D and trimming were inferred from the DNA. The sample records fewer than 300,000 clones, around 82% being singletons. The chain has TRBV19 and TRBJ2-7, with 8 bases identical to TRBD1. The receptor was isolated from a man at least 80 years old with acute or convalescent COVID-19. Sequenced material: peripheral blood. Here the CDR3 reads CAARGPLGEQYF. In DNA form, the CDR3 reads TGTGCCGCCAGGGGGCCTCTTGGCGAGCAGTACTTC.